This T cell receptor beta chain was sequenced in a study of CD8 T cells in ankylosing spondylitis. The study's findings and limits: Seemingly characteristic of ankylosing spondylitis blood was a TCR beta motif consisting of roughly 8 highly homologous variants.

This CDR3 is built from 16 residues. Trimming left V 0 bases short and J 5 bases short, with 15 bases between. The germline gives CDR1 MNHNS, CDR2 SASEGT. A remark on this clonotype: Its matching antigen is unknown.

TCRdb reprocessed the 5' RACE reads via MiXCR and lists one record per CDR3 protein. The repertoire holds about 450,000 distinct CDR3 sequences, with 25% to 30% as singletons. J is TRBJ2-3 and V is TRBV6-1, with D tentatively TRBD2 (6 bases). The TCR sequence derives from a male donor with ankylosing spondylitis. What was sequenced was blood, either unsorted or a sorted T cell fraction (not recorded which). This chain's CDR3 is CASSEARGGTGDTQYF. CDR3 bases: TGTGCCAGCAGTGAAGCGCGGGGAGGAACGGGAGATACGCAGTATTTT.